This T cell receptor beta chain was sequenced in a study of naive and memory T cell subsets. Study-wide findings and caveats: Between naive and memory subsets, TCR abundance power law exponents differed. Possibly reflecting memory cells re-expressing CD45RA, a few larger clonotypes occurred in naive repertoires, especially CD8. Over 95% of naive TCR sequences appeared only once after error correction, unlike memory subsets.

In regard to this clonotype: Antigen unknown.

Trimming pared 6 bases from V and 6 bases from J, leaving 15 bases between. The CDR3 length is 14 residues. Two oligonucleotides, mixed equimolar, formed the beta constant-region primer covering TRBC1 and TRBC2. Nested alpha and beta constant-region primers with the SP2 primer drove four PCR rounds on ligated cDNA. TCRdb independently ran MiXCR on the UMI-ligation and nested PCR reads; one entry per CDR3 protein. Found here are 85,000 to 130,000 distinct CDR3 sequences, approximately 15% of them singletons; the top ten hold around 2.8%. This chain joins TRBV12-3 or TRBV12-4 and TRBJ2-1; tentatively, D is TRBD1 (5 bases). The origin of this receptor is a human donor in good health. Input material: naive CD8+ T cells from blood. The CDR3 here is CASSPGSASNEQFF. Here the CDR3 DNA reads TGTGCCAGCAGCCCAGGGTCGGCGAGCAATGAGCAGTTCTTC.